This is a list of T cell receptor beta chains from one sample in a study of shared clonotypes between healthy human individuals. Libraries were prepared by immunoSEQ multiplex PCR; TCRdb keeps only in-frame clonotypes and omits some of them. The sample records some 490,000 clones, roughly 80% being singletons. Material for sequencing was PBMCs. The receptors shown here come from a middle-aged woman in good health. Some clones in this sample may be carry-over from other donors' samples. The CDR3 runs from the conserved cysteine through the conserved F or W. A D gene is named only where the DNA matches it firmly. Where a row states a size, it is once, few, many or the class of an expanded clone; other rows omit it.

clone_size,v_call,d_call,j_call,cdr3_nt,cdr3_aa
few,TRBV6-1,NA,TRBJ2-7,TGTGCCAGCAGTGAAATCGCTTTAGCCTACGAGCAGTACTTC,CASSEIALAYEQYF
NA,TRBV28,NA,TRBJ2-3,TGTGCCAGCAGTGGCTACATCACAGATACGCAGTATTTT,CASSGYITDTQYF
NA,TRBV5-8,NA,TRBJ2-7,TGTGCCAGCAGCAGGGGATTCGAGCAGTACTTC,CASSRGFEQYF
NA,TRBV6-1,NA,TRBJ2-3,TGTGCCAGCTCCCCTTACAGGGCCTCGGGGGATACGCAGTATTTT,CASSPYRASGDTQYF
once,TRBV7-6,TRBD1,TRBJ2-7,TGTGCCAGCAGCCCCGGACAGGGTATCCACGAGCAGTACTTC,CASSPGQGIHEQYF
NA,TRBV5-8,NA,TRBJ1-3,TGTGCCAGCAGCCCCGATACGATGACATCCCCGGGAAACACCATATATTTT,CASSPDTMTSPGNTIYF
NA,TRBV10-2,TRBD2,TRBJ2-1,TGCGCCAGCAGTGAGCCAGGACTAGCGGGGAACAATGAGCAGTTCTTC,CASSEPGLAGNNEQFF
NA,TRBV30,NA,TRBJ1-1,TGTGCCCGAACCGGGACCGAGAACACTGAAGCTTTCTTT,CARTGTENTEAFF
NA,TRBV18,NA,TRBJ2-2,TGTGCCAGCTCACCACGCCGGGACAACACCGGGGAGCTGTTTTTT,CASSPRRDNTGELFF
NA,TRBV5-6,TRBD2,TRBJ2-3,TGTGCCAGCCAACCGGGACTAGAGAAAGATACGCAGTATTTT,CASQPGLEKDTQYF
NA,TRBV7-3,NA,TRBJ2-7,TGTGCCAGCAGCTTAACTGGTGACTCCTTCTACGAGCAGTACTTC,CASSLTGDSFYEQYF
NA,TRBV11-2,TRBD1,TRBJ2-7,TGTGCCAGCAGCTTAGCAGGGGGACAGGGTTACGAGCAGTACTTC,CASSLAGGQGYEQYF
NA,TRBV28,TRBD2,TRBJ2-3,TGTGCCAGCAACCGACTAGCGACAGATACGCAGTATTTT,CASNRLATDTQYF
NA,TRBV10-3,NA,TRBJ2-1,TGTGCCATCAGTGAGTCGGGTGGGACCTACAATGAGCAGTTCTTC,CAISESGGTYNEQFF
NA,TRBV14,TRBD1,TRBJ2-7,TGTGCCAGCAGCTTGGACAGGGCGGGTAACGAGCAGTACTTC,CASSLDRAGNEQYF
NA,TRBV25-1,NA,TRBJ2-5,TGTGCCAGCACGGGGGACGGAGAGACCCAGTACTTC,CASTGDGETQYF
NA,TRBV9,NA,TRBJ2-6,TGTGCCAGCAGCCCTCGAGAGGCTTCTGGGGCCAACGTCCTGACTTTC,CASSPREASGANVLTF
once,TRBV7-9,NA,TRBJ1-1,TGTGCCAGCAGCTTGTCGAGGAGCACTGAAGCTTTCTTT,CASSLSRSTEAFF
many,TRBV29-1,NA,TRBJ2-5,TGCAGCGTTGAAGAAGGGACAATCCAAGAGACCCAGTACTTC,CSVEEGTIQETQYF
NA,TRBV6-4,TRBD2,TRBJ2-1,TGTGCCAGCAGTCGACTAGCGAACTACAATGAGCAGTTCTTC,CASSRLANYNEQFF
NA,TRBV7-9,NA,TRBJ2-5,TGTGCCAGCGGCACAGGGCAAGAGACCCAGTACTTC,CASGTGQETQYF
NA,TRBV11-2,NA,TRBJ2-1,TGTGCCAGCAGCCTGGGAATGGGGCAGGGCTCCTACAATGAGCAGTTCTTC,CASSLGMGQGSYNEQFF
NA,TRBV9,NA,TRBJ1-1,TGTGCCAGCAGCGTAGGGCCCAAGGTCCGTTCGAACACTGAAGCTTTCTTT,CASSVGPKVRSNTEAFF
NA,TRBV30,NA,TRBJ1-1,TGTGCCTGGAGGGGACATGGGGGGACTGGAGCTTTCTTT,CAWRGHGGTGAFF
NA,TRBV7-9,NA,TRBJ2-5,TGTGCCAGCAGCTTACTGTCTCAAACGGATAACCAGTACTTC,CASSLLSQTDNQYF
NA,TRBV5-1,NA,TRBJ2-1,TGCGCCAGCAGCTTGGCGGGGTTAGGAGGGATTGAGCAGTTCTTC,CASSLAGLGGIEQFF
NA,TRBV29-1,NA,TRBJ2-7,TGCAGCGCCGGACACGAGCAGTACTTC,CSAGHEQYF
NA,TRBV6-6,NA,TRBJ2-7,TGTGCCAGCAGGGCCAACGCAGGGTCTCTCAGCTACGAGCAGTACTTC,CASRANAGSLSYEQYF
NA,TRBV5-1,NA,TRBJ2-5,TGCGCCAGCAGCTTGGGTAGCCAAGAGACCCAGTACTTC,CASSLGSQETQYF
many,TRBV28,TRBD1,TRBJ2-7,TGTGCCACCCGGACAGGGCAGACCTACGAGCAGTACTTC,CATRTGQTYEQYF
NA,TRBV30,NA,TRBJ2-2,TGTGCCTGGAGTAGTGCAGTGGAGGATACCGGGGAGCTGTTTTTT,CAWSSAVEDTGELFF
few,TRBV9,NA,TRBJ2-7,TGTGCCAGCAGCGCAGGAGGGGGGACCCCCTACGAGCAGTACTTC,CASSAGGGTPYEQYF
NA,TRBV18,NA,TRBJ2-3,TGTGCCAGCTCCCTCCGGCCACCTAGCGCGGATACGCAGTATTTT,CASSLRPPSADTQYF
NA,TRBV2,NA,TRBJ2-7,TGTGCCAGCAGTGAGAGACCATACGAGCAGTACTTC,CASSERPYEQYF
NA,TRBV28,TRBD1,TRBJ1-5,TGTGCCAGCAGCTTGGGGGACAGGGATTCGTCGAATCAGCCCCAGCATTTT,CASSLGDRDSSNQPQHF
NA,TRBV6-1,TRBD1,TRBJ2-7,TGTGCCAGCAGTGGTACAGGGGGCAAGCACGAGCAGTACTTC,CASSGTGGKHEQYF
NA,TRBV5-4,TRBD2,TRBJ2-7,TGTGCCAGCAGCTCAGCGGGAAACGACTACGAGCAGTACTTC,CASSSAGNDYEQYF
once,TRBV27,NA,TRBJ1-1,TGTGCCAGCAGTCGTGGGATGAACACTGAAGCTTTCTTT,CASSRGMNTEAFF
NA,TRBV12-5,TRBD1,TRBJ2-7,TGTGCTAGTGGTTTCCGGGACAGCAGCTCCTACGAGCAGTACTTC,CASGFRDSSSYEQYF
NA,TRBV10-3,TRBD1,TRBJ1-1,TGTGCCATCAGTGAGTACGGACAGGGAAATACTGAAGCTTTCTTT,CAISEYGQGNTEAFF
NA,TRBV28,TRBD2,TRBJ2-1,TGTGCCAGCAGTTTAGAACTAGCGGGAGTTATTTGGGGTGAGCAGTTCTTC,CASSLELAGVIWGEQFF
NA,TRBV6-1,NA,TRBJ2-2,TGTGCCAGCAGTGGGCAGGCTGGAATCACCGGGGAGCTGTTTTTT,CASSGQAGITGELFF
many,TRBV7-2,NA,TRBJ1-1,TGTGCCAGCAGCTACGGACATACTGAAGCTTTCTTT,CASSYGHTEAFF
NA,TRBV15,NA,TRBJ1-1,TGTGCCACCAGCTATACAGGGAACACTGAAGCTTTCTTT,CATSYTGNTEAFF
NA,TRBV6-5,NA,TRBJ1-5,TGTGCCAGCAGTTACAGCAGGCATCAGCCCCAGCATTTT,CASSYSRHQPQHF
NA,TRBV7-9,NA,TRBJ2-2,TGTGCCAGCAGCCTAGACAGGGGGGAGCTGTTTTTT,CASSLDRGELFF
NA,TRBV7-3,TRBD1,TRBJ2-3,TGTGCCAGCAGCTTACTGGGACAGGGCGGAGATACGCAGTATTTT,CASSLLGQGGDTQYF
NA,TRBV5-8,NA,TRBJ1-1,TGTGCCAGCAGCCGTACGTGGGGTACTGAAGCTTTCTTT,CASSRTWGTEAFF
few,TRBV29-1,TRBD1,TRBJ1-4,TGCAGCGTTGAACCTCGGACAGGGGGTACTAATGAAAAACTGTTTTTT,CSVEPRTGGTNEKLFF
NA,TRBV15,TRBD1,TRBJ2-7,TGTGCCACTAGGCAGGGGGCCTCCTACGAGCAGTACTTC,CATRQGASYEQYF
NA,TRBV18,TRBD1,TRBJ1-3,TGTGCCAGCTCACCACTGGGACAGGCCGGATCTGGAAACACCATATATTTT,CASSPLGQAGSGNTIYF
many,TRBV7-8,TRBD2,TRBJ2-7,TGTGCCAGCAGCTCACGACTAGCGGCTACCTACGAGCAGTACTTC,CASSSRLAATYEQYF
NA,TRBV28,TRBD1,TRBJ2-7,TGTGCCAGCAGTTCCCCTGGGGACAGGAAGTGGGACGAGCAGTACTTC,CASSSPGDRKWDEQYF
NA,TRBV7-9,TRBD2,TRBJ2-3,TGTGCCAGCAGCCTCCTGACTAGCGTCTATGATACGCAGTATTTT,CASSLLTSVYDTQYF
NA,TRBV4-2,TRBD1,TRBJ2-1,TGTGCCAGCAGCCAAGGACAGGGGAACTACAATGAGCAGTTCTTC,CASSQGQGNYNEQFF
many,TRBV9,TRBD2,TRBJ2-1,TGTGCCAGCAGCCTACGACTAGCGGGAGTAGATGAGCAGTTCTTC,CASSLRLAGVDEQFF
NA,TRBV2,NA,TRBJ1-1,TGTGCCAGCGGGTACAGAGTAGGCACTGAAGCTTTCTTT,CASGYRVGTEAFF
NA,TRBV6-5,NA,TRBJ2-7,TGTGCCAGCATGCGGGATGGGGACGAGCAGTACTTC,CASMRDGDEQYF
NA,TRBV2,NA,TRBJ2-5,TGTGCCAGCAGCGGGGACTTCCAAGAGACCCAGTACTTC,CASSGDFQETQYF
NA,TRBV7-9,NA,TRBJ2-1,TGTGCCAGCTTCCAAGGGCCTATCAGCTCCTACAATGAGCAGTTCTTC,CASFQGPISSYNEQFF